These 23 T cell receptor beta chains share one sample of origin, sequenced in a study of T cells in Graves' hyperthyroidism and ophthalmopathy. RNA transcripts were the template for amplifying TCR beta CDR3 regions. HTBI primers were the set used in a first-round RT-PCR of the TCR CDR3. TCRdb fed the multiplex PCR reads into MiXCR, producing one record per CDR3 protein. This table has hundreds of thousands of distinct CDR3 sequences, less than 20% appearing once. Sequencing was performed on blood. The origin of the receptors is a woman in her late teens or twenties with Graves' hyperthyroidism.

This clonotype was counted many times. The CDR3 reads CASSFREANTEAFF. Here the CDR3 DNA reads TGTGCCAGCAGTTTCCGGGAGGCGAACACTGAAGCTTTCTTT. The rearrangement uses TRBV2 and TRBJ1-1; D not certain. The CDR3 is 14 residues long. Per the germline V gene, CDR1 is SNHLY and CDR2 is FYNNEI. The ends were cut back, 5 bases at V and 1 base at J, with 11 bases in the middle.

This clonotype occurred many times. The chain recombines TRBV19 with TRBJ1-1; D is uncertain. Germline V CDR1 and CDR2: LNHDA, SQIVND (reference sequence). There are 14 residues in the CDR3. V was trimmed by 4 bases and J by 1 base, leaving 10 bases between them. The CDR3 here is CASSNQEGNTEAFF. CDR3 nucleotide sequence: TGTGCCAGTAGTAACCAAGAGGGGAACACTGAAGCTTTCTTT.

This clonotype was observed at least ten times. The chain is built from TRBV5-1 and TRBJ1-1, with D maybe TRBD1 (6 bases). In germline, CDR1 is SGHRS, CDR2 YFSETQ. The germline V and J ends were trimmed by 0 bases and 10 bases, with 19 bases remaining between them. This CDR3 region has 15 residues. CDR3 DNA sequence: TGCGCCAGCAGCTTGGCCCCGGGGGCAATAAGCAGAGCTTTCTTT. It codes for CASSLAPGAISRAFF.

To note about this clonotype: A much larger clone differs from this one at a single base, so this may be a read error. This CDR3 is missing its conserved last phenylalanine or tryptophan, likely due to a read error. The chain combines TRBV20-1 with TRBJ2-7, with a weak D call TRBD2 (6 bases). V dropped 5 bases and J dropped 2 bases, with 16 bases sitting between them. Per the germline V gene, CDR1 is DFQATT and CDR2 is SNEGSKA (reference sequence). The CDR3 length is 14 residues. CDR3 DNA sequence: TGCAGTGCTTACCCCCTGGAGGGTACCTACGAGCAGTACCTC. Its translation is CSAYPLEGTYEQYL.

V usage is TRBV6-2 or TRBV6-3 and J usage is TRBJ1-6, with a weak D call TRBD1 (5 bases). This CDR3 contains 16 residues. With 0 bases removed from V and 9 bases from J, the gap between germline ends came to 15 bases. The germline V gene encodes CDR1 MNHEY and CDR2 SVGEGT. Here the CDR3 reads CASSYSIAGRSSPLHF. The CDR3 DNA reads TGTGCCAGCAGTTACTCGATTGCAGGGAGAAGTTCACCCCTCCACTTT.

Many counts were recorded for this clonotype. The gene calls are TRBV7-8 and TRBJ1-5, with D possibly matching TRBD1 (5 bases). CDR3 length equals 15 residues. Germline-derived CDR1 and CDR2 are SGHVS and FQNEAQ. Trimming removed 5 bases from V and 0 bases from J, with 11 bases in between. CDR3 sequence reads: CASSLGHRSNQPQHF. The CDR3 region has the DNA TGTGCCAGCAGCCTTGGACATCGTAGCAATCAGCCCCAGCATTTT. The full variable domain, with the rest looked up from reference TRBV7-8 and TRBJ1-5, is GAGVSQSPRYKVAKRGQDVALRCDPISGHVSLFWYQQALGQGPEFLTYFQNEAQLDKSGLPSDRFFAERPEGSVSTLKIQRTQQEDSAVYLCASSLGHRSNQPQHFGDGTRLSIL.

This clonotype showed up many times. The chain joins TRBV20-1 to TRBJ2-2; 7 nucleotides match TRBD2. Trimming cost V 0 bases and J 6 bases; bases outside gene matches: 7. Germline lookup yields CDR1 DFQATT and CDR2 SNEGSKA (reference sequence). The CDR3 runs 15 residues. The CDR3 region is CSARESGSGAGELFF. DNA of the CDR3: TGCAGTGCTAGAGAGTCTGGCAGCGGGGCCGGGGAGCTGTTTTTT.

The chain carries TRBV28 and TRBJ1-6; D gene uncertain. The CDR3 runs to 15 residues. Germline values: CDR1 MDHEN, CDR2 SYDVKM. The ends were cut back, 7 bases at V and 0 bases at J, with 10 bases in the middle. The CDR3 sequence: CASNYISSYNSPLHF. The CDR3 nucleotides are TGTGCCAGCAATTATATTAGCTCCTATAATTCACCCCTCCACTTT.

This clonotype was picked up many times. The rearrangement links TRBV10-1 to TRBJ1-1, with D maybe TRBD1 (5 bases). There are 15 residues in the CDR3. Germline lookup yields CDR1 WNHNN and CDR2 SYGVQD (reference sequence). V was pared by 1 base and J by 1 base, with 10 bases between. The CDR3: CASSEWRQPNTEAFF. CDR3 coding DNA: TGCGCCAGCAGTGAGTGGAGACAGCCGAACACTGAAGCTTTCTTT.

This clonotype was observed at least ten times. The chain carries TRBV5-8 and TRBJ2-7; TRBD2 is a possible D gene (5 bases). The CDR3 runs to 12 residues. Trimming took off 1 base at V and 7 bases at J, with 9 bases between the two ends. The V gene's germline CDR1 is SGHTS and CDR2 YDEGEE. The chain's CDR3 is CASSLNTGEQYF. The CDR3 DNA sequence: TGTGCCAGCAGCTTGAACACGGGGGAGCAGTACTTC.

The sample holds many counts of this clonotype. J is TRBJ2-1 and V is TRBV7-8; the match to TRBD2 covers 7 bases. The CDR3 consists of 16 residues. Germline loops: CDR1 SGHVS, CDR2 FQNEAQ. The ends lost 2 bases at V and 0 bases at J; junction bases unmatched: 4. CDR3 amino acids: CASSLRAGVSYNEQFF. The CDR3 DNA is TGTGCCAGCAGCTTACGGGCGGGGGTCTCCTACAATGAGCAGTTCTTC.

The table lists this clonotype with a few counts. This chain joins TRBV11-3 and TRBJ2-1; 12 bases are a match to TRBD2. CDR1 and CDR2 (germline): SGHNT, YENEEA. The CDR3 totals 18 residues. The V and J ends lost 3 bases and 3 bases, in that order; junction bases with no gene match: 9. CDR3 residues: CASSLGGLAGINYNEQFF. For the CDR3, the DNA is TGTGCCAGCAGCTTGGGTGGACTAGCGGGGATAAACTACAATGAGCAGTTCTTC.

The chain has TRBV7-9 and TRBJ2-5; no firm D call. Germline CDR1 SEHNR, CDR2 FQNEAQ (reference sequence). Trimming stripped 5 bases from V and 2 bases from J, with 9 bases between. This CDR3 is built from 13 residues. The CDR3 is CASSLTQQETQYF. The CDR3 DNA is TGTGCCAGCAGCCTGACACAGCAAGAGACCCAGTACTTC. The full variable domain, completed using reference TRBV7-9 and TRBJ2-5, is DTGVSQNPRHKITKRGQNVTFRCDPISEHNRLYWYRQTLGQGPEFLTYFQNEAQLEKSRLLSDRFSAERPKGSFSTLEIQRTEQGDSAMYLCASSLTQQETQYFGPGTRLLVL.

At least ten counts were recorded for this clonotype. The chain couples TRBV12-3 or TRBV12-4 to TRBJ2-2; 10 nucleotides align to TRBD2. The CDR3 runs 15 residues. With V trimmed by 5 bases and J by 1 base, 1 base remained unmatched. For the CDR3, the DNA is TGTGCCAGCAGTCCTAGCGGGGGGAACACCGGGGAGCTGTTTTTT. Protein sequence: CASSPSGGNTGELFF.

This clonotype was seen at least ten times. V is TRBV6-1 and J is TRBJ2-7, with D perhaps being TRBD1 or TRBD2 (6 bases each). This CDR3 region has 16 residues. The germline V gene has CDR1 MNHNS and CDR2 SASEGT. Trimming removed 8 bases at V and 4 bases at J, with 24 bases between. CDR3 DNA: TGTGCCAGCTGCAAATTGGGGCCTTCGGGGGCGTACGAGCAGTACTTC. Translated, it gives CASCKLGPSGAYEQYF.

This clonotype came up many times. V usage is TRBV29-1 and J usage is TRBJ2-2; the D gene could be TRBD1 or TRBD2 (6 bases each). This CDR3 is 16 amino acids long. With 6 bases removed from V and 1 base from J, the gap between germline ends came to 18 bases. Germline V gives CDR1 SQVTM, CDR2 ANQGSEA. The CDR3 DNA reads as TGCAGCGTCGATGGGGCGGAGGGACAGAACACCGGGGAGCTGTTTTTT. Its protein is CSVDGAEGQNTGELFF.

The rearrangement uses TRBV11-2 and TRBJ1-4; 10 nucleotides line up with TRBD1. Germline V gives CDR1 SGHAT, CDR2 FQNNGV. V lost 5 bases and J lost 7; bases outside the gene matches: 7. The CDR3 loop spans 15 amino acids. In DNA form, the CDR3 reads TGTGCCAGCAGCCTGCCGGGACAGGGGTCTGAAAAACTGTTTTTT. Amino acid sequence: CASSLPGQGSEKLFF.

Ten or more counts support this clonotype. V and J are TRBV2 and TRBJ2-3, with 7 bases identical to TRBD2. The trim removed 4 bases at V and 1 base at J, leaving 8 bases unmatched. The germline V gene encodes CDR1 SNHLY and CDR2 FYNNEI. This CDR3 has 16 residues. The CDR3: CASSATVRGGTDTQYF. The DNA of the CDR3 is TGTGCCAGCAGTGCTACCGTCCGGGGGGGCACAGATACGCAGTATTTT.

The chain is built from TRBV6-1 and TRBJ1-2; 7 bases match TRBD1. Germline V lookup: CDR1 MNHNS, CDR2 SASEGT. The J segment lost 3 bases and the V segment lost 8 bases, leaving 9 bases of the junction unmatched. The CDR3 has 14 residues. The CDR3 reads CASWSSDRDYGYTF. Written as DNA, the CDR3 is TGTGCCAGCTGGAGTTCCGACAGGGACTATGGCTACACCTTC.

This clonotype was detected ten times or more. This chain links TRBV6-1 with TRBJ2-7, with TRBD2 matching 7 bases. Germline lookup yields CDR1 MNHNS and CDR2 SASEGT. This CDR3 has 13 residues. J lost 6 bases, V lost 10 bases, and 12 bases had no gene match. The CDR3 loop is CATKYFGGGEQYF. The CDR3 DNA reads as TGTGCCACCAAGTACTTTGGCGGGGGCGAGCAGTACTTC.

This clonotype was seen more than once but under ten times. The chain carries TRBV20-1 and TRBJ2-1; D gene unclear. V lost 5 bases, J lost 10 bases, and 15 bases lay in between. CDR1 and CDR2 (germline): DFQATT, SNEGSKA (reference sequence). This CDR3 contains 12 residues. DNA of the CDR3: TGCAGTGCTCCCTACCCTGGGGTCGAGCAGTTCTTC. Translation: CSAPYPGVEQFF.

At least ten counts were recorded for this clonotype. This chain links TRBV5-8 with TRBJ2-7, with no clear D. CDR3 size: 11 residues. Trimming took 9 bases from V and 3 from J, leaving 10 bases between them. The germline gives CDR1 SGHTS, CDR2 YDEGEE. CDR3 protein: CATRIYYEQYF. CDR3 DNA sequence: TGTGCCACCCGGATTTACTACGAGCAGTACTTC.

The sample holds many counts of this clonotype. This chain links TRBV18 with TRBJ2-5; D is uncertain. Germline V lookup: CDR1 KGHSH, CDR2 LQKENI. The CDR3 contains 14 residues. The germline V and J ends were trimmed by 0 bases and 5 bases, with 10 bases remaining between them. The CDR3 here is CASSPPVQRETQYF. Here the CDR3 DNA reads TGTGCCAGCTCACCACCGGTGCAGCGCGAGACCCAGTACTTC.